The sequence of this T cell receptor (beta chain) was determined in a study of T cells in Graves' hyperthyroidism and ophthalmopathy. Study results and limitations: Most clonotypes that expanded in the thyroid above 0.001 also showed up in blood. Model predictions of ophthalmopathy came a median around 7.1 months before onset.

The germline V gene encodes CDR1 SNHLY and CDR2 FYNNEI. This CDR3 region has 13 residues. This clonotype was recorded once. Its antigen is as yet unknown. Clinical symptoms, serum thyroxine and TRAb, thyroid ultrasound and orbital computed tomography together formed the diagnostic basis. Researchers amplified the TCR beta CDR3 regions from RNA transcripts. The HTBI primer set served for first-round RT-PCR of the TCR CDR3. MiXCR was run by TCRdb on the multiplex PCR reads, yielding one entry per CDR3 protein. The table includes about 510,000 distinct CDR3 sequences, around 43% detected once. The specimen was peripheral blood or thyroid tissue (not recorded which). This chain connects TRBV2 to TRBJ1-6; 7 bases match TRBD1. This TCR was sampled from an adult woman with Graves' disease, either hyperthyroidism or ophthalmopathy (not recorded which). The CDR3 here is CASRGQGGTPLHF. The DNA of the CDR3 is TGTGCGAGCCGGGGGCAGGGGGGGACACCCCTCCACTTT.